The TCR beta chain described here comes from a study of identical twins. Study-level points and caveats: Models underestimated TCR alpha sharing (out-of-frame) in monozygotic twins.

Germline trimming cut 2 bases from V and 3 bases from J; bases unmatched to any gene: 8. Germline V gives CDR1 SGHKS, CDR2 YYEKEE (reference sequence). The CDR3 consists of 15 residues. This clonotype was detected ten times or more. What it recognizes is unknown. Template switching supplied a universal primer site; unique molecular identifiers were carried on the cDNA. TCRdb fed the 5' RACE reads into MiXCR, producing one record per CDR3 protein. This sample has roughly 700,000 distinct CDR3 sequences, with 8.6% found just once. Another study also made use of these data, one on yellow fever vaccine responses in identical twins. Per that paper: Twins reportedly appeared to share part of their vaccine T cell response while keeping part individual.

This chain uses TRBV5-5 with TRBJ2-7; 7 bases agree with TRBD1. The sample was PBMCs. This sequence originates from a young woman in good health. For the CDR3, the DNA is TGTGCCAGCAGCTTCGGGGCAGGGGGAGTCTACGAGCAGTACTTC. Protein product: CASSFGAGGVYEQYF.